This T cell receptor beta chain was captured by sequencing in a study of blood T cell repertoires in COVID-19. About the research overall: Italy, Spain and the United States were the sources of the convalescent and acute COVID-19 samples. T cells, B-cell-depleted T cells, or PBMCs provided the cDNA or gDNA that served as material.

In the original analysis: Cell counts per sample came from amplifying reference gene primers. Sequencing used immunoSEQ multiplex PCR; TCRdb keeps in-frame clones, though not all of them. Clone size and V and J calls were adopted from that table, with D and trimming inferred from the DNA. The sample consists of roughly 250,000 clones, approximately 83% of them appearing once. The CDR3 is 16 amino acids. Per germline, CDR1 SGHTA and CDR2 FQGNSA. The ends lost 4 bases at V and 0 bases at J; junction bases unmatched: 5. The sample taken for sequencing was peripheral blood. The receptor comes from a woman in her 50s with acute or convalescent COVID-19. This chain connects TRBV7-2 to TRBJ2-3; the match to TRBD2 covers 9 bases. The CDR3 loop reads CASSSRLAASTDTQYF. The CDR3 nucleotides are TGTGCCAGCAGCTCCCGACTAGCGGCTAGCACAGATACGCAGTATTTT.